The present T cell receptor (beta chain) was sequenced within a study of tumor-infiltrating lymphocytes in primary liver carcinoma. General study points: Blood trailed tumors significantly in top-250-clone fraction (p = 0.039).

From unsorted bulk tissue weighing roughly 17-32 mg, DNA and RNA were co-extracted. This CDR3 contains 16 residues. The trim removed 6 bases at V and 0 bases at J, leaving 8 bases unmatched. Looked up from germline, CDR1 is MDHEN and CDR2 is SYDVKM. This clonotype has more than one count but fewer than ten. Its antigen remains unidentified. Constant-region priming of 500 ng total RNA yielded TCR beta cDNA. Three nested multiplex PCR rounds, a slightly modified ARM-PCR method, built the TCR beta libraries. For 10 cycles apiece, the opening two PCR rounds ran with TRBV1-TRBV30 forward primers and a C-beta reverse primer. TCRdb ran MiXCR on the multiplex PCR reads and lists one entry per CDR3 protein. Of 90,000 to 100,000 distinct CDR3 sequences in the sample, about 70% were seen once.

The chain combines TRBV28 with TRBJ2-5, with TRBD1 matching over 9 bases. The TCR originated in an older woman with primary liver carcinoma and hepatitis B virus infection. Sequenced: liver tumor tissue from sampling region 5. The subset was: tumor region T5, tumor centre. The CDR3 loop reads CASSPNRGPNQETQYF. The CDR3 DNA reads TGTGCCAGCAGCCCCAACAGGGGGCCTAACCAAGAGACCCAGTACTTC.